The next 17 T cell receptor beta chains were all read from a single sample in a study of T cells in women clearing cervical HPV infection. Assay used: immunoSEQ multiplex PCR; TCRdb lists only in-frame clones, some missing. This sample contains around 18,000 clones. The sample consisted of blood buffy coat. These TCRs come from a woman aged 18 to 75 with a cervical HPV16 infection that either progressed to CIN3+ or cleared (not recorded which).

Details on this clone: The CDR3 goes on 3 residues after the read ends, and that part is filled in from the germline J gene. The V and J genes are TRBV10-1 and TRBJ2-7; the D gene is possibly TRBD2 (5 bases). Germline V gene lookup returns CDR1 WNHNN and CDR2 SYGVQD (reference sequence). The CDR3 runs 13 residues. V was cut by 5 bases and J by 6 bases, with 14 bases left in between. CDR3 DNA (partial): TGCGCCAGCAGTCGATCTATGGCGGGCGAG. Translation gives CASSRSMAGE. The whole CDR3 region reads CASSRSMAGEQYF.

As concerns this clone: Read coverage stops 3 residues before the CDR3 terminus; the germline J gene supplies the remainder. This chain uses TRBV28 with TRBJ2-7, with 9 nucleotides matching TRBD1. CDR1 and CDR2 from the germline V gene are MDHEN and SYDVKM. This CDR3 has 16 residues. J was trimmed by 3 bases and V by 3 bases; bases with no gene match: 9. Partial CDR3 DNA: TGTGCCAGCAGTTTCCCCGCCTGGACAGGGGACTACGAG. It specifies CASSFPAWTGDYE. The full-length CDR3 reads as CASSFPAWTGDYEQYF.

In the case of this clone: A read error may account for a junction end that differs from germline. The CDR3 end falls 3 residues outside the read, so it is completed with the germline J gene. The chain recombines TRBV4-2 with TRBJ2-5, with D perhaps TRBD2 (7 bases). This CDR3 contains 15 residues. Germline V CDR1 and CDR2: LGHNA, YNFKEQ. The CDR3 DNA, read in part, is TGCGCCAGCAGCCAAGATCGGGGGGCCGGAGAGACC. It is translated as CASSQDRGAGET. The entire CDR3 protein is CASSQDRGAGETQYF.

As for this clone: The read ends 3 residues shy of where the CDR3 ends; the end is completed using the germline J gene. The rearrangement uses TRBV11-3 and TRBJ1-1, with D possibly TRBD1 on 6 matching bases. From germline, CDR1 is SGHNT and CDR2 YENEEA. V gave up 2 bases and J gave up 7 bases, with 14 bases separating them. The CDR3 runs to 14 residues. The sequenced part of the CDR3 DNA is TGTGCCAGCAGCTTATCGGTAGGGGGATTTGAA. Translation: CASSLSVGGFE. The entire CDR3 is CASSLSVGGFEAFF.

As concerns this clone: The read terminates 3 residues ahead of where the CDR3 ends, so the germline J gene completes it. The chain combines TRBV7-9 with TRBJ1-2; D perhaps matches TRBD1 (5 bases). The CDR3 extends over 15 amino acids. Trimming took off 5 bases at V and 6 bases at J, with 19 bases between the two ends. Germline CDR1 and CDR2: SEHNR and FQNEAQ (reference sequence). The CDR3 DNA, read in part, is TGTGCCAGCAGCAATCAAGTGATGGGGCCTGATGGC. It is translated as CASSNQVMGPDG. The whole CDR3 region reads CASSNQVMGPDGYTF.

Note on this clone: The CDR3 end is not reached by the read, which stops 3 residues before it; the germline J gene fills it in. This chain links TRBV10-3 with TRBJ2-7, with 10 bases identical to TRBD1. CDR1 is ENHRY, CDR2 SYGVKD, per germline. The ends lost 2 bases at V and 4 bases at J; junction bases unmatched: 8. The CDR3 is 16 residues long. The part of the CDR3 DNA that was read is TGTGCCATCAGTGAGCCAGGACAGGGGGAACCTTACGAG. Translating it yields CAISEPGQGEPYE. The full CDR3 protein is CAISEPGQGEPYEQYF.

Regarding this clone: The read is 3 residues too short to cover the CDR3 end, so that end is filled in from the germline J gene. This chain links TRBV11-3 with TRBJ1-1; TRBD1 might be the D (5 bases). Germline loops: CDR1 SGHNT, CDR2 YENEEA. The CDR3 length is 14 residues. Trimming took 5 bases from V and 6 from J, leaving 16 bases between them. CDR3 region: CASSPSRGRAEAFF. The CDR3 bases that were read are TGTGCCAGCAGCCCTAGTAGGGGTAGAGCTGAA.

A word on this clone: Read coverage stops 3 residues before the CDR3 terminus; the germline J gene supplies the remainder. The V and J genes are TRBV7-6 and TRBJ2-1, with 7 bases matching TRBD2. V gave up 1 base and J gave up 4 bases; unmatched junction bases: 7. The CDR3 has 16 residues. The germline CDR1 and CDR2 sequences are SGHVS and FNYEAQ. The CDR3 sequence: CASSLVATSRYNEQFF. The sequenced part of the CDR3 DNA is TGTGCCAGCAGCTTAGTCGCGACTAGCCGGTACAATGAG.

As concerns this clone: The read comes to an end 3 residues before the CDR3 does, leaving the germline J gene to fill in the end. The chain employs TRBV19 and TRBJ2-3, with 8 bases fitting TRBD1. In germline, CDR1 is LNHDA, CDR2 SQIVND (reference sequence). The CDR3 has 13 amino acids. CDR3 region: CASRPQGGETQYF. The part of the CDR3 DNA that was read is TGTGCCAGTAGACCACAGGGGGGAGAGACG. The full variable domain, rest sourced from reference TRBV19 and TRBJ2-3, is DGGITQSPKYLFRKEGQNVTLSCEQNLNHDAMYWYRQDPGQGLRLIYYSQIVNDFQKGDIAEGYSVSREKKESFPLTVTSAQKNPTAFYLCASRPQGGETQYFGPGTRLTVL.

To note about this clone: The missing CDR3 end, 3 residues past where the read stops, is filled in from the germline J gene. The chain recombines TRBV5-1 with TRBJ1-6, with 9 nucleotides matching TRBD1. Unmatched junction bases numbered 20, after V lost 4 bases and J lost 6 bases. CDR1 and CDR2 from the germline V gene are SGHRS and YFSETQ. The CDR3 totals 20 residues. CDR3 region: CASSPVLRTGDGSLNSPLHF. The DNA read from the CDR3 is TGCGCCAGCAGCCCCGTCCTCAGGACAGGGGACGGGTCTCTTAATTCACCC.

As concerns this clone: The read terminates 3 residues ahead of where the CDR3 ends, so the germline J gene completes it. The chain has TRBV7-3 and TRBJ2-2; TRBD1 matches 7 bases. The CDR3 runs to 18 residues. Germline lookup yields CDR1 SGHTA and CDR2 FQGTGA. Trimming at V came to 5 bases and at J to 5 bases, leaving 17 bases not matched to a gene. CDR3 amino acids: CASSLFASDRVGTGELFF. CDR3 DNA, as far as it was read: TGTGCCAGCAGCCTCTTTGCCTCTGACAGGGTAGGAACCGGGGAG.

The CDR3 DNA, read in part, is TGCGCCAGCAGCCCGGGACTAGCGAGTAGTGAGGAGGAGACC. This translates into CASSPGLASSEEET. The whole CDR3 protein reads CASSPGLASSEEETQYF. The rearrangement joins TRBV5-1 to TRBJ2-5; 10 bases agree with TRBD2. The read halts 3 residues ahead of the CDR3 end, with the missing end drawn from the germline J gene. CDR1 and CDR2 (germline): SGHRS, YFSETQ. Trimming removed 4 bases from V and 5 bases from J; junction bases left unmatched: 14. CDR3 length equals 17 residues.

For this clone: The DNA ends 3 residues before the CDR3 does, and the rest of the CDR3 is filled in from the germline J gene. The genes are TRBV5-1 and TRBJ2-6, with D possibly TRBD2 on 5 matching bases. The V end lost 4 bases, the J end lost 2 bases, and 10 bases lay between the germline ends. From germline, CDR1 is SGHRS and CDR2 YFSETQ. The CDR3 sequence is 15 residues long. CDR3 DNA (partial): TGCGCCAGCAGCCACGGGGATGCTGGGGCCAACGTC. Translating gives CASSHGDAGANV. The whole CDR3 region reads CASSHGDAGANVLTF.

Comments on this clone: The sequence runs out 3 residues before the end of the CDR3; the remainder is reconstructed from the germline J gene. The chain combines TRBV7-9 with TRBJ2-7, with a possible D match to TRBD1 (6 bases). The CDR3 contains 14 residues. Germline lookup yields CDR1 SEHNR and CDR2 FQNEAQ (reference sequence). Trimming pared 4 bases from V and 0 bases from J, leaving 10 bases between. This CDR3 is CASSSWDNSYEQYF. The part of the CDR3 DNA that was read is TGTGCCAGCAGCTCATGGGACAACTCCTACGAG.

About this clone itself: The read terminates 3 residues ahead of where the CDR3 ends, so the germline J gene completes it. The chain recombines TRBV7-2 with TRBJ2-5; 8 bases fit TRBD2. Germline CDR1 reads SGHTA; CDR2 reads FQGNSA. J lost 5 bases, V lost 5 bases, and 10 bases had no gene match. This CDR3 contains 15 residues. CDR3 DNA, as far as it was read: TGTGCCAGCAGCCCCAAGGTTGGCGGGGGGGAGACC. Translation: CASSPKVGGGET. In full, the CDR3 reads CASSPKVGGGETQYF. The variable domain in full, completed from reference TRBV7-2 and TRBJ2-5, reads GAGVSQSPSNKVTEKGKDVELRCDPISGHTALYWYRQSLGQGLEFLIYFQGNSAPDKSGLPSDRFSAERTGGSVSTLTIQRTQQEDSAVYLCASSPKVGGGETQYFGPGTRLLVL.

About this clone itself: The sequence runs out 3 residues before the end of the CDR3; the remainder is reconstructed from the germline J gene. The J gene is TRBJ2-1, the V gene TRBV20-1; 10 nucleotides align to TRBD1. Looked up from germline, CDR1 is DFQATT and CDR2 is SNEGSKA (reference sequence). The V gene end was trimmed by 0 bases and the J gene end by 5 bases; junction bases not matched to a gene: 1. The CDR3 spans 14 residues. The DNA read from the CDR3 is TGCAGTGCTAGAGATGGACAGGGGGACAATGAG. This encodes CSARDGQGDNE. The whole CDR3 reads CSARDGQGDNEQFF.

About this clone itself: The read falls 3 residues short of the CDR3 end, and the missing part is taken from the germline J gene. The chain carries TRBV19 and TRBJ1-2; D uncertain. Looked up from germline, CDR1 is LNHDA and CDR2 is SQIVND (reference sequence). The CDR3 sequence is 16 residues long. CDR3 DNA, as far as it was read: TGTGCCAGTAGTATTTTCCCTAGCGGGAACCCCTACGAC. It codes for CASSIFPSGNPYD. The complete CDR3 protein is CASSIFPSGNPYDYTF.